The rows below give T cell receptor beta chains drawn from one sample of a study of cytomegalovirus exposure and HLA in healthy donors. The protocol was immunoSEQ multiplex PCR, while the TCRdb copy is restricted to in-frame clones and leaves out a portion. The sample includes about 130,000 clones, less than 75% seen only once; the top ten take over 2%. Sequencing input: PBMCs. The receptors come from a woman in her thirties or forties in good health and CMV-seropositive. Each CDR3 is given with its conserved first and last residue. The D gene is left open where the match is weak. Some rows mark clone size as missing; the rest say once, few, many or name a class of expanded clone.

J	D	size	V	DNA	CDR3
TRBJ2-1	-	-	TRBV7-9	TGTGCCAGCAGCTTACGACTAACTTTACCTTACAATGAGCAGTTCTTC	CASSLRLTLPYNEQFF
TRBJ2-6	TRBD2	-	TRBV7-2	TGTGCCAGCAGCCCAAGCGGGAGGCTCGGCGTCCTGACTTTC	CASSPSGRLGVLTF
TRBJ1-2	-	-	TRBV9	TGTGCCAGCAGCCCCGGAGGGACGTCCGGCTACACCTTC	CASSPGGTSGYTF
TRBJ1-4	-	-	TRBV15	TGTGCCACCAGCAGAGGCCGGGGTGAAAGGGAAAAACTGTTTTTT	CATSRGRGEREKLFF
TRBJ1-2	TRBD1	-	TRBV10-3	TGTGCCATGACCCGGGACAGGGACTATGGCTACACCTTC	CAMTRDRDYGYTF
TRBJ1-4	-	-	TRBV18	TGTGCCAGCTCAACAGGTTTCGTTAATGAAAAACTGTTTTTT	CASSTGFVNEKLFF
TRBJ1-1	-	-	TRBV29-1	TGCAGCGTTGGGGGACAAGGTAACACTGAAGCTTTCTTT	CSVGGQGNTEAFF
TRBJ1-2	TRBD1	-	TRBV6-1	TGTGCCAGCAGCCGTCGACAGGGGGGAAACTATGGCTACACCTTC	CASSRRQGGNYGYTF
TRBJ1-5	TRBD1	-	TRBV19	TGTGCCAGTAGTCCACGCGCACAGGGGGGGAATCAGCCCCAGCATTTT	CASSPRAQGGNQPQHF
TRBJ1-6	-	once	TRBV28	TGTGCCAGCAGCTCTCCTCCCCCCTCACCCCTCCACTTT	CASSSPPPSPLHF
TRBJ2-7	-	-	TRBV12-2	TGTGCAAGTCGCTTAGTATGCGGGAGGGTAGCCTACGAGCAGTACTTC	CASRLVCGRVAYEQYF
TRBJ2-1	-	-	TRBV11-2	TGTGCCAGCAGCTTAGAAAGCGTACCGAGCTCCTACAATGAGCAGTTCTTC	CASSLESVPSSYNEQFF
TRBJ2-5	-	-	TRBV11-3	TGTGCCAGCAGCCGAGGGGGTCCCGAGACCCAGTACTTC	CASSRGGPETQYF
TRBJ1-1	TRBD1	-	TRBV29-1	TGCAGCGTACCGGGACAGGGGGTCACTGAAGCTTTCTTT	CSVPGQGVTEAFF
TRBJ2-1	TRBD2	-	TRBV13	TGTGCCAGCAGAGCCGGGACTAGAGTCAATGAGCAGTTCTTC	CASRAGTRVNEQFF
TRBJ2-1	-	-	TRBV4-1	TGCGCCAGCAGCTCTCATGGGGGACTGAATGAGCAGTTCTTC	CASSSHGGLNEQFF
TRBJ2-1	-	-	TRBV5-1	TGCGCCAGCACGAGCGGAGGCTCCTACAATGAGCAGTTCTTC	CASTSGGSYNEQFF
TRBJ2-7	-	-	TRBV2	TGTGCCAGCGCGACTTACGAGCAGTACTTC	CASATYEQYF
TRBJ1-4	-	-	TRBV2	TGTGCCAGCAGTTCATACAGGGCTTTGAATGAAAAACTGTTTTTT	CASSSYRALNEKLFF
TRBJ2-1	TRBD2	-	TRBV4-1	TGCGCCAGCAGCCAAGATGGGCTAGCGGGGGGGCGGGATGAGCAGTTCTTC	CASSQDGLAGGRDEQFF
TRBJ2-7	TRBD2	-	TRBV7-2	TGTGCCAGCACCAAGGGGACTAGCGGGATCTCCTACGAGCAGTACTTC	CASTKGTSGISYEQYF
TRBJ1-2	-	-	TRBV19	TGTGCCAGTAGTAAATCATCAGGGGTCTATGGCTACACCTTC	CASSKSSGVYGYTF